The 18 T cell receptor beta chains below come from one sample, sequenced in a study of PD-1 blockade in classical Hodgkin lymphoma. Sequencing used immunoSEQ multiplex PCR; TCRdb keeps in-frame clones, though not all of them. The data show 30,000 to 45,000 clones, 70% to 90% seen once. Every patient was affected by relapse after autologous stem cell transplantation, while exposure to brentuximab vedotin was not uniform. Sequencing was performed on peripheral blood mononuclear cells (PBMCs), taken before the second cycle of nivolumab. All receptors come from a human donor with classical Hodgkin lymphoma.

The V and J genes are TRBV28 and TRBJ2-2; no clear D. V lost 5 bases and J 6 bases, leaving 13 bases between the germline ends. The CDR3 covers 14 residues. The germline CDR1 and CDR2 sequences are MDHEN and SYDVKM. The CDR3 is CASSPYLGPGELFF. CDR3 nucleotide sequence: TGTGCCAGCAGTCCCTACCTGGGCCCCGGGGAGCTGTTTTTT. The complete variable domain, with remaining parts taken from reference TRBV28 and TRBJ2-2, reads DVKVTQSSRYLVKRTGEKVFLECVQDMDHENMFWYRQDPGLGLRLIYFSYDVKMKEKGDIPEGYSVSREKKERFSLILESASTNQTSMYLCASSPYLGPGELFFGEGSRLTVL.

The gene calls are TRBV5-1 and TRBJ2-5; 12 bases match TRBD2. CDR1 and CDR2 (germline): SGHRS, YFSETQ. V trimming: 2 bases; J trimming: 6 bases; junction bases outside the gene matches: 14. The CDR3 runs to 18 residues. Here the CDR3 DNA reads TGCGCCAGCAGCTTTCTCTTCCTAGCGGGAGGGCCTAGCCAGACCCAGTACTTC. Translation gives CASSFLFLAGGPSQTQYF.

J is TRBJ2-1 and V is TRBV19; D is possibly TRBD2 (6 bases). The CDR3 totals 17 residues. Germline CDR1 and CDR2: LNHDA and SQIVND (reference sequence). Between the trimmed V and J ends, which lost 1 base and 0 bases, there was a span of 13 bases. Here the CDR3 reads CASSIGRELSSYNEQFF. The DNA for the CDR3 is TGTGCCAGTAGTATAGGGCGGGAACTTAGCTCCTACAATGAGCAGTTCTTC.

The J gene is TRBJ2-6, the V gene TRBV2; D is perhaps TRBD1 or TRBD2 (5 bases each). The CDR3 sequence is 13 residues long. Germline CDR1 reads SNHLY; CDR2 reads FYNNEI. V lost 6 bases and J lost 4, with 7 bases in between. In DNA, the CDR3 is TGTGCCAGCAGGGGACGGGGGGCCAACGTCCTGACTTTC. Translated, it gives CASRGRGANVLTF.

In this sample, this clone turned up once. In DNA, the CDR3 is TGTGCCAGCAGCTGGGGGCCAGGGTCGGATCAGCCCCAGCATTTT. Its protein product is CASSWGPGSDQPQHF. The chain recombines TRBV5-4 with TRBJ1-5, with D maybe TRBD1 (6 bases). This CDR3 comprises 15 residues. V dropped 3 bases and J dropped 5 bases, with 15 bases sitting between them. CDR1 is SGHNT and CDR2 is YYREEE in the germline V gene (reference sequence).

The CDR3 DNA reads as TGTGCCAGCTCACCACTTACGCTAGCGGGACATACTAGCACAGATACGCAGTATTTT. Translated, it gives CASSPLTLAGHTSTDTQYF. The rearrangement joins TRBV18 to TRBJ2-3; 9 bases fit TRBD2. The length of the CDR3 is 19 residues. Trimming took 1 base from V and 0 from J; bases not matched to a gene: 11. Looked up from germline, CDR1 is KGHSH and CDR2 is LQKENI.

The CDR3 spells CSGGAYNEQFF. DNA for the CDR3: TGCAGTGGGGGGGCATACAATGAGCAGTTCTTC. The rearrangement joins TRBV20-1 to TRBJ2-1; D assignment may be TRBD1 or TRBD2 (6 bases each). V shed 7 bases and J shed 4 bases, with 8 bases lying between them. The CDR3 spans 11 residues. Germline assignment: CDR1 DFQATT and CDR2 SNEGSKA (reference sequence).

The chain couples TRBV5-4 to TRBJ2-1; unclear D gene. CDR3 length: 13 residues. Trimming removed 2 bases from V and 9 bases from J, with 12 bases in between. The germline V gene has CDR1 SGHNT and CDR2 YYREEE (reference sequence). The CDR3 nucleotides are TGTGCCAGCAGCTTCTTCCTGGCAGGTGAGCAGTTCTTC. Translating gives CASSFFLAGEQFF.

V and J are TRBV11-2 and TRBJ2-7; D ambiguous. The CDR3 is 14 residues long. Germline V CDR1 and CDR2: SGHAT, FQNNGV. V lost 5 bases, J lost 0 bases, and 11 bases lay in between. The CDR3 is CASSRRGDSYEQYF. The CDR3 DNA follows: TGTGCCAGCAGCCGACGTGGCGACTCCTACGAGCAGTACTTC.

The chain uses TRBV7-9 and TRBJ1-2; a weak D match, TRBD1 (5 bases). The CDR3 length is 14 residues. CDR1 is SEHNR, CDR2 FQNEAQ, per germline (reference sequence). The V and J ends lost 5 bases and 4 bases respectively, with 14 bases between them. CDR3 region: CASSPQTGVYGYTF. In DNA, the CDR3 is TGTGCCAGCAGCCCCCAGACGGGGGTCTATGGCTACACCTTC.

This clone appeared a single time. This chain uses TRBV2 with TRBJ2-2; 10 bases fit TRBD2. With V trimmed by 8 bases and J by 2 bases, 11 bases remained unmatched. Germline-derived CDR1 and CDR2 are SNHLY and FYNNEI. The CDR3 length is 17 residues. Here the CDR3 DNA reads TGTGCCAGCCGATGGGCTAGCGGGAGCACTAACACCGGGGAGCTGTTTTTT. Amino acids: CASRWASGSTNTGELFF.

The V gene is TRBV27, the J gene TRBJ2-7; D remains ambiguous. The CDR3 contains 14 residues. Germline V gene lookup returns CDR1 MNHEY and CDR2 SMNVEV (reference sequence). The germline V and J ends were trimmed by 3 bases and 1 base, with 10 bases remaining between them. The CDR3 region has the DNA TGTGCCAGCAGTTTTGGTGCTAGTTCCTACGAGCAGTACTTC. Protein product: CASSFGASSYEQYF.

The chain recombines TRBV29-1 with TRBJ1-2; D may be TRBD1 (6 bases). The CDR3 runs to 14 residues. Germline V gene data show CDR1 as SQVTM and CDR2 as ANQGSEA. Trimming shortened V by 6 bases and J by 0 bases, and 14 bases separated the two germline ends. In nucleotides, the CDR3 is TGCAGCGTAAACCAGGGGATTGCTAACTATGGCTACACCTTC. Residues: CSVNQGIANYGYTF. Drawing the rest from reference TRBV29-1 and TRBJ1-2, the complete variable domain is SAVISQKPSRDICQRGTSLTIQCQVDSQVTMMFWYRQQPGQSLTLIATANQGSEATYESGFVIDKFPISRPNLTFSTLTVSNMSPEDSSIYLCSVNQGIANYGYTFGSGTRLTVV.

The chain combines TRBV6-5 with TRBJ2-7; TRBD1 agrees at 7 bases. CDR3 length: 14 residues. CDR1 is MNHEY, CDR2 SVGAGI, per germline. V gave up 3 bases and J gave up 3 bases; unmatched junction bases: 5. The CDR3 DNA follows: TGTGCCAGCAGTTATCGGGACAGAATCTACGAGCAGTACTTC. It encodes CASSYRDRIYEQYF.

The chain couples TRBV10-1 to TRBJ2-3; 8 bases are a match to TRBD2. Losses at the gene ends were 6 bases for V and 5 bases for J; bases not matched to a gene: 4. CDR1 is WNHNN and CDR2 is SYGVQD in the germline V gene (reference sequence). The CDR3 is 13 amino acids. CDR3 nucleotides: TGCGCCAGCAGCATAGCGGGGAAAGATACGCAGTATTTT. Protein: CASSIAGKDTQYF.

CDR3 sequence reads: CASSRTGIWTEAFF. The CDR3 bases are TGTGCCAGCAGTAGAACAGGGATTTGGACTGAAGCTTTCTTT. This chain uses TRBV27 with TRBJ1-1; weak D call: TRBD1 (6 bases). Trimming removed 5 bases at V and 5 bases at J, with 15 bases between. The CDR3 has 14 amino acids. CDR1 and CDR2 (germline): MNHEY, SMNVEV (reference sequence).

Here the CDR3 reads CASSLPVLNTIYF. The CDR3 DNA reads TGTGCCAGCAGCTTACCCGTACTGAACACCATATATTTT. J is TRBJ1-3 and V is TRBV5-6; D is unclear. Germline V gene lookup returns CDR1 SGHDT and CDR2 YYEEEE. This CDR3 region has 13 residues. V gave up 2 bases and J gave up 7 bases, with 10 bases separating them.

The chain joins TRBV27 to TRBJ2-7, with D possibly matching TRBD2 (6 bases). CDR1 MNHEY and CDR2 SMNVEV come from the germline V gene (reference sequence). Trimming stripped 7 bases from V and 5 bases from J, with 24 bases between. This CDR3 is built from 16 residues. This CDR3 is CASTPKGLLALHEQYF. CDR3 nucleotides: TGTGCCAGCACTCCTAAGGGGCTGCTAGCGCTCCACGAGCAGTACTTC.